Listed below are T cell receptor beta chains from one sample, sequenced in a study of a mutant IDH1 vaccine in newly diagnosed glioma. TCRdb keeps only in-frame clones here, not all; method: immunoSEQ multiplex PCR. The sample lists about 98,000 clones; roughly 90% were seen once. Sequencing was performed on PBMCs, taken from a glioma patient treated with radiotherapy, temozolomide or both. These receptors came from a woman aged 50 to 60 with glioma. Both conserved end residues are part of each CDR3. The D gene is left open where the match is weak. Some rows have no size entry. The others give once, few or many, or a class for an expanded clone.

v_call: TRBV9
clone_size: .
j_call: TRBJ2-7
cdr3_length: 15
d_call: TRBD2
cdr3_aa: CASGVALAGDYEQYF
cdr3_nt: TGTGCCAGCGGCGTAGCGCTAGCGGGGGACTACGAGCAGTACTTC

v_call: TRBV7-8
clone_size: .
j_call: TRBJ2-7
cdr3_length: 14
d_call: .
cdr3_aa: CASSSQGSSYEQYF
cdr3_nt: TGTGCCAGCAGCTCTCAGGGAAGCTCCTACGAGCAGTACTTC

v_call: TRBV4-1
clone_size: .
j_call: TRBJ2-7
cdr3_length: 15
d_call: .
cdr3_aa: CASSQVVTAAYEQYF
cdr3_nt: TGCGCCAGCAGCCAAGTAGTGACAGCTGCCTACGAGCAGTACTTC

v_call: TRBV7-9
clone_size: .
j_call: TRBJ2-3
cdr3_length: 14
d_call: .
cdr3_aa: CASRIRDPTDTQYF
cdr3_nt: TGTGCCAGCAGGATCCGGGATCCCACAGATACGCAGTATTTT

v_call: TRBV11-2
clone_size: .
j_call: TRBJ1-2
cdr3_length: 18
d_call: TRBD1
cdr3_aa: CASSFQGASSSLLRGYTF
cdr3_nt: TGTGCCAGCAGCTTTCAGGGGGCGTCTAGTAGCCTACTACGGGGCTACACCTTC

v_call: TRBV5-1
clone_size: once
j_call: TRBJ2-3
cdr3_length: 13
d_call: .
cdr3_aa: CASSPLTTDTQYF
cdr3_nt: TGCGCCAGCAGCCCTCTAACCACAGATACGCAGTATTTT

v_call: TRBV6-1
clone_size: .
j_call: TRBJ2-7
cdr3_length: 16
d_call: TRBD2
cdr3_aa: CASSEAGTRRSYEQYF
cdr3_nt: TGTGCCAGCAGTGAAGCTGGGACTAGGCGATCCTACGAGCAGTACTTC

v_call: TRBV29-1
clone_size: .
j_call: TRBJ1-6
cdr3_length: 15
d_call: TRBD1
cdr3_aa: CSVLESGTGDSPLHF
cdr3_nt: TGCAGCGTCCTAGAATCCGGGACAGGGGATTCACCCCTCCACTTT

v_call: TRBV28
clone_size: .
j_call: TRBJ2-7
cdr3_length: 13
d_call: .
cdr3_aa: CASSLVNSYEQYF
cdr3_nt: TGTGCCAGCAGTTTGGTAAACTCCTACGAGCAGTACTTC

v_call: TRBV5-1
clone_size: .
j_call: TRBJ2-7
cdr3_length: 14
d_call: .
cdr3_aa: CASSLGNLNYEQYF
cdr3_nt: TGCGCCAGCAGCTTGGGAAATCTGAACTACGAGCAGTACTTC

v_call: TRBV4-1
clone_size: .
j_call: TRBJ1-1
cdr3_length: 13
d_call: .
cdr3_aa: CASSQVGTTEAFF
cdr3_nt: TGCGCCAGCAGCCAAGTCGGGACCACTGAAGCTTTCTTT

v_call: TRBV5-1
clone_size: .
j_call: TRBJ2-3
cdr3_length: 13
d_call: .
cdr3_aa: CASSSRMGDTQYF
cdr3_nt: TGCGCCAGCAGCTCCCGGATGGGGGATACGCAGTATTTT

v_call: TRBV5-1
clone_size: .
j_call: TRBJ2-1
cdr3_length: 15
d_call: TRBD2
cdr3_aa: CASRTSLTTYNEQFF
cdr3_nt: TGCGCCAGCAGGACTAGCCTTACCACCTACAATGAGCAGTTCTTC

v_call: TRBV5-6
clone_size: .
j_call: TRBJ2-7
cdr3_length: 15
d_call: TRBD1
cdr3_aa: CASTHRTGLSYEQYF
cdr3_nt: TGTGCCAGCACCCATCGGACAGGGCTCTCCTACGAGCAGTACTTC

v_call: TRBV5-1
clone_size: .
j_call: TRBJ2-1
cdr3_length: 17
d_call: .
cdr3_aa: CASSLDPVANSYNEQFF
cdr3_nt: TGCGCCAGCAGCCTTGATCCGGTAGCCAACTCCTACAATGAGCAGTTCTTC

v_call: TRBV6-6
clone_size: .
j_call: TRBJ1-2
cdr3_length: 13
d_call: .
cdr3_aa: CASSYQGRYGYTF
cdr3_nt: TGTGCCAGCAGTTACCAGGGGCGCTATGGCTACACCTTC

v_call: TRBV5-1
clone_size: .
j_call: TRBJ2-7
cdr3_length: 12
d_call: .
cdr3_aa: CASKGGDYEQYF
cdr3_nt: TGCGCCAGCAAAGGGGGGGACTACGAGCAGTACTTC

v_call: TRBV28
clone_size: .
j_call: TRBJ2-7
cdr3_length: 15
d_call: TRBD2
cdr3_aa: CASSLVLAEIYEQYF
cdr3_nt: TGTGCCAGCAGTTTGGTGCTAGCGGAGATCTACGAGCAGTACTTC

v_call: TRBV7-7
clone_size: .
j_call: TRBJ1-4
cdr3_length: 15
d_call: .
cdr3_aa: CAVLLGAGRNEKLFF
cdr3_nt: TGTGCTGTCCTTTTGGGGGCAGGGAGAAATGAAAAACTGTTTTTT

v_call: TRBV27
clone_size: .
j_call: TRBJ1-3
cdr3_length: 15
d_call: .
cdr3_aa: CASSLSAAPRDTIYF
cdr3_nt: TGTGCCAGCAGTTTATCGGCAGCCCCTCGAGACACCATATATTTT